A selection of T cell receptor beta chains follows, all from one sample in a study of shared clonotypes between healthy human individuals. Libraries were prepared by immunoSEQ multiplex PCR; TCRdb keeps only in-frame clonotypes and omits some of them. Here the sample spans about 2.4 million clones, around nine tenths being singletons. Sequenced input: naive CD4+ T cells sorted from blood. These receptors were obtained from a man younger than 35 in good health. CDR3s include the opening cysteine and the closing phenylalanine or tryptophan. The D gene is left open where the match is weak. Clone size is given for some rows only: seen once, a few or many times, or a class if the clone is expanded.

J	V	D	size	CDR3	DNA
TRBJ1-3	TRBV11-2	NA	NA	CASSPQQGFVSGNTIYF	TGTGCCAGCAGCCCTCAACAGGGATTCGTCTCTGGAAACACCATATATTTT
TRBJ1-4	TRBV6-1	TRBD1	NA	CASSEITGGTNEKLFF	TGTGCCAGCAGTGAAATTACAGGGGGAACTAATGAAAAACTGTTTTTT
TRBJ1-2	TRBV19	TRBD1	NA	CASTPLGTGPDYGYTF	TGTGCCAGTACCCCCCTAGGGACAGGGCCCGACTATGGCTACACCTTC
TRBJ2-3	TRBV19	NA	NA	CASSPASLKTRWGTDTQYF	TGTGCCAGTAGCCCCGCCTCCCTCAAAACTCGATGGGGCACAGATACGCAGTATTTT
TRBJ1-1	TRBV27	TRBD1	NA	CASKSPRQGGTEAFF	TGTGCCTCTAAATCCCCTCGACAGGGGGGGACTGAAGCTTTCTTT
TRBJ1-3	TRBV9	TRBD1	NA	CASSAELTGVGNTIYF	TGTGCCAGCAGCGCAGAACTAACAGGGGTGGGAAACACCATATATTTT
TRBJ2-2	TRBV4-3	NA	NA	CASSLTQAADTGELFF	TGCGCCAGCAGCCTCACACAGGCCGCGGACACCGGGGAGCTGTTTTTT
TRBJ2-1	TRBV6-6	NA	NA	CASRGLGGDRDEQFF	TGTGCCAGCAGGGGCCTCGGGGGCGATCGGGATGAGCAGTTCTTC
TRBJ2-7	TRBV2	NA	NA	CASSGQNGYEQYF	TGTGCCAGCAGTGGGCAGAACGGCTACGAGCAGTACTTC
TRBJ1-5	TRBV5-5	TRBD1	NA	CASSQISGTVDQPQHF	TGTGCCAGCAGCCAAATCTCCGGGACAGTCGATCAGCCCCAGCATTTT
TRBJ2-4	TRBV30	TRBD2	NA	CAWDRGVLAKNIQYF	TGTGCCTGGGACCGGGGGGTACTAGCCAAAAACATTCAGTACTTC
TRBJ1-3	TRBV5-8	NA	NA	CASSLGSGSGNTIYF	TGTGCCAGCAGCTTGGGGAGCGGCTCTGGAAACACCATATATTTT
TRBJ1-2	TRBV21-1	NA	NA	CASSSQIETGGVKYGYTF	TGTGCCAGCAGCAGCCAAATCGAGACAGGGGGCGTTAAGTATGGCTACACCTTC
TRBJ2-7	TRBV9	TRBD1	once	CASSVLQGDGYEQYF	TGTGCCAGCAGCGTTTTACAGGGGGACGGCTACGAGCAGTACTTC
TRBJ1-1	TRBV9	NA	NA	CASSPRTETTEAFF	TGTGCCAGCAGCCCCAGGACGGAGACCACTGAAGCTTTCTTT
TRBJ2-1	TRBV7-2	TRBD2	NA	CASSGVSGEYEQFF	TGTGCCAGCAGCGGCGTCAGCGGGGAGTATGAGCAGTTCTTC
TRBJ2-2	TRBV2	NA	once	CASSPDRANTGELFF	TGTGCCAGCAGCCCGGACCGCGCGAACACCGGGGAGCTGTTTTTT
TRBJ2-2	TRBV14	TRBD1	NA	CASSSRQGAGELFF	TGTGCCAGCAGCTCGCGACAGGGGGCCGGGGAGCTGTTTTTT
TRBJ2-5	TRBV18	NA	NA	CASSPQSSTYQETQYF	TGTGCCAGCTCACCGCAGAGTTCCACGTACCAAGAGACCCAGTACTTC
TRBJ1-2	TRBV6-6	TRBD1	NA	CASRTGSGYGYTF	TGTGCCAGCCGGACAGGGAGTGGGTATGGCTACACCTTC
TRBJ2-2	TRBV29-1	TRBD2	NA	CSVGGTSASGELFF	TGCAGCGTTGGTGGGACTAGCGCGTCCGGGGAGCTGTTTTTT
TRBJ2-7	TRBV28	NA	NA	CASSLNPLGEQYF	TGTGCCAGCAGTTTGAATCCTCTCGGAGAGCAGTACTTC
TRBJ2-7	TRBV7-9	TRBD2	NA	CASTRPTSGNYYEQYF	TGTGCCAGCACCCGCCCAACTAGCGGGAATTACTACGAGCAGTACTTC
TRBJ1-2	TRBV30	NA	NA	CAMTVAHGPNYGYTF	TGTGCCATGACAGTTGCGCATGGCCCTAACTATGGCTACACCTTC
TRBJ2-1	TRBV6-1	TRBD1	NA	CASTRMDRGGNEQFF	TGTGCCAGCACTAGGATGGACAGGGGCGGCAATGAGCAGTTCTTC
TRBJ2-3	TRBV15	TRBD2	NA	CATSRDPGLATTSDTQYF	TGTGCCACCAGCAGAGATCCGGGACTAGCGACGACGTCAGATACGCAGTATTTT
TRBJ2-1	TRBV20-1	NA	NA	CSPKPWQFF	TGCAGCCCGAAACCGTGGCAGTTCTTC
TRBJ1-5	TRBV5-1	NA	NA	CASSFQGYRQPQHF	TGCGCCAGCAGCTTTCAGGGATATCGTCAGCCCCAGCATTTT
TRBJ2-5	TRBV6-5	TRBD2	NA	CASSPGLGGETQYF	TGTGCCAGCAGCCCGGGACTAGGAGGAGAGACCCAGTACTTC
TRBJ1-2	TRBV2	TRBD1	NA	CASGDRFYGYTF	TGTGCCAGCGGGGACAGGTTCTATGGCTACACCTTC
TRBJ1-2	TRBV29-1	TRBD1	NA	CSVEDMAGGHGYTF	TGCAGCGTTGAAGATATGGCAGGGGGTCACGGCTACACCTTC
TRBJ2-7	TRBV5-4	TRBD2	NA	CASSSGGLAEYYEQYF	TGTGCCAGCAGCTCGGGGGGACTAGCGGAGTACTACGAGCAGTACTTC
TRBJ2-5	TRBV5-1	NA	once	CASSSGKGQETQYF	TGCGCCAGCAGCTCTGGTAAAGGGCAAGAGACCCAGTACTTC
TRBJ2-5	TRBV7-2	TRBD2	NA	CASTQNRGGEWETQYF	TGTGCCAGCACCCAAAACCGGGGAGGGGAGTGGGAGACCCAGTACTTC
TRBJ2-5	TRBV10-3	TRBD2	NA	CAISSGTSAGETQYF	TGTGCCATCAGTTCCGGGACTAGCGCCGGGGAGACCCAGTACTTC
TRBJ2-7	TRBV28	NA	NA	CASSPPGRQHYHYEQYF	TGTGCCAGCAGTCCCCCAGGGAGGCAGCATTACCACTACGAGCAGTACTTC
TRBJ2-3	TRBV19	NA	NA	CATRAASTDTQYF	TGTGCCACCCGGGCGGCTAGCACAGATACGCAGTATTTT
TRBJ2-1	TRBV27	TRBD2	NA	CASSGTSGPALDNEQFF	TGTGCCAGCAGTGGGACTAGCGGACCTGCTTTGGACAATGAGCAGTTCTTC
TRBJ1-1	TRBV6-5	NA	NA	CASRIWNTEAFF	TGTGCCAGCAGAATTTGGAACACTGAAGCTTTCTTT
TRBJ2-7	TRBV30	NA	NA	CAWSVGGTYEQYF	TGTGCCTGGAGTGTAGGGGGAACCTACGAGCAGTACTTC
TRBJ2-3	TRBV9	TRBD1	NA	CASSVGGQGTDTQYF	TGTGCCAGCAGCGTAGGCGGACAGGGTACAGATACGCAGTATTTT
TRBJ1-1	TRBV9	NA	NA	CASSSNKNTEAFF	TGTGCCAGCAGCTCCAACAAGAACACTGAAGCTTTCTTT